These 16 T cell receptor beta chains were all obtained from the same sample, sequenced in a study of T cells after posttransplantation cyclophosphamide. Assay: immunoSEQ multiplex PCR; the TCRdb copy retains only in-frame clones and omits some. Altogether more than 20,000 clones are present, roughly 82% being singletons, with the ten largest covering approximately 6.5%. The sequenced material came from PBMCs. These receptors were collected from a woman aged 60-75 years with a blood cancer, CMV-positive, and with a related stem cell donor.

The CDR3 sequence is CASSSYTEAFF. Written as DNA, the CDR3 is TGTGCCAGCAGTTCATACACTGAAGCTTTCTTT. The chain recombines TRBV2 with TRBJ1-1; no definite D call. Looked up from germline, CDR1 is SNHLY and CDR2 is FYNNEI. Trimming pared 5 bases from V and 3 bases from J, leaving 4 bases between. The CDR3 runs 11 residues.

The chain employs TRBV10-2 and TRBJ2-5, with TRBD2 as a possible D gene (6 bases). V was shortened by 6 bases and J by 1 base, with 12 bases between the two germline ends. Germline-derived CDR1 and CDR2 are WSHSY and SAAADI. This CDR3 region has 14 residues. For the CDR3, the DNA is TGCGCCAGCAGAGTTGGGACTTTCCAAGAGACCCAGTACTTC. This translates into CASRVGTFQETQYF.

V usage is TRBV7-8 and J usage is TRBJ2-2; 13 bases are a match to TRBD2. The germline CDR1 and CDR2 sequences are SGHVS and FQNEAQ. The CDR3 contains 18 residues. Trimming at V came to 5 bases and at J to 5 bases, leaving 11 bases not matched to a gene. Here the CDR3 reads CASSPIRTSGSVTGELFF. The CDR3 DNA reads TGTGCCAGCAGCCCTATCAGGACTAGCGGGAGTGTGACCGGGGAGCTGTTTTTT.

The rearrangement joins TRBV30 to TRBJ2-7, with TRBD1 identical over 7 bases. Trimming cost V 0 bases and J 5 bases; bases outside gene matches: 22. Germline CDR1 reads GTSNPN; CDR2 reads SVGIG (reference sequence). The CDR3 extends over 19 amino acids. The CDR3 loop is CAWSVQTGKKVYGTDEQYF. Written as DNA, the CDR3 is TGTGCCTGGAGTGTACAAACAGGGAAAAAAGTATATGGGACAGACGAGCAGTACTTC.

This chain links TRBV7-9 with TRBJ2-1, with TRBD2 matching over 10 bases. CDR1 is SEHNR and CDR2 is FQNEAQ in the germline V gene (reference sequence). J gave up 5 bases and V 2 bases, and 6 bases lay outside the gene matches. This CDR3 is built from 16 residues. Here the CDR3 DNA reads TGTGCCAGCAGCTTACCTAGCGGGAGAGGCAACAATGAGCAGTTCTTC. It specifies CASSLPSGRGNNEQFF.

V and J are TRBV4-2 and TRBJ1-5, with D maybe TRBD1 (5 bases). This CDR3 has 16 residues. The V gene's germline CDR1 is LGHNA and CDR2 YNFKEQ. The germline V and J ends were trimmed by 0 bases and 7 bases, with 16 bases remaining between them. The CDR3 sequence is CASSQDLLGGNQPQHF. The DNA of the CDR3 is TGTGCCAGCAGCCAAGATCTATTGGGGGGGAACCAGCCCCAGCATTTT.

V is TRBV30 and J is TRBJ2-1; possibly TRBD2 for D (6 bases). The V gene lost 5 bases and the J gene lost 8 bases, with 19 bases spanning the gap. Germline lookup yields CDR1 GTSNPN and CDR2 SVGIG (reference sequence). The CDR3 extends over 14 amino acids. The CDR3 is CAWQPGGPIDEQFF. For the CDR3, the DNA is TGTGCCTGGCAACCAGGAGGGCCAATCGATGAGCAGTTCTTC.

The chain joins TRBV7-9 to TRBJ2-3, with 8 positions matching TRBD2. The trim removed 5 bases at V and 4 bases at J, leaving 8 bases unmatched. Germline V lookup: CDR1 SEHNR, CDR2 FQNEAQ (reference sequence). CDR3 length: 15 amino acids. The CDR3 spells CASSLGTSLSDTQYF. In nucleotides, the CDR3 is TGTGCCAGCAGCCTAGGGACTAGTCTTTCAGATACGCAGTATTTT.

This sequence joins TRBV4-2 and TRBJ1-1; 7 nucleotides agree with TRBD1. Germline CDR1 LGHNA, CDR2 YNFKEQ. The CDR3 has 17 residues. V shed 2 bases and J 3 bases; nucleotides not matched to a gene: 12. This chain's CDR3 is CASSQHNRGGGDTEAFF. DNA for the CDR3: TGTGCCAGCAGCCAACATAACAGGGGCGGGGGGGACACTGAAGCTTTCTTT.

The chain employs TRBV6-1 and TRBJ2-5; 8 bases are shared with TRBD2. There are 14 residues in the CDR3. V lost 10 bases to trimming and J lost 5 bases; unmatched junction nucleotides: 12. CDR1 and CDR2 from the germline V gene are MNHNS and SASEGT. In DNA, the CDR3 is TGTGCCACCCTCCAAGCGGGAGAGGGTGAGACCCAGTACTTC. Residues: CATLQAGEGETQYF.

V usage is TRBV5-4 and J usage is TRBJ2-5; perhaps TRBD2 as D (5 bases). This CDR3 is built from 14 residues. The germline CDR1 and CDR2 sequences are SGHNT and YYREEE (reference sequence). The V end was cut by 4 bases, the J end by 1 base, with 11 bases between. The CDR3 sequence: CASSPPGSQETQYF. The DNA of the CDR3 is TGTGCCAGCAGCCCCCCGGGATCCCAAGAGACCCAGTACTTC.

The J gene is TRBJ1-5, the V gene TRBV19; no clear D gene. Germline-derived CDR1 and CDR2 are LNHDA and SQIVND (reference sequence). The CDR3 runs to 15 residues. V lost 2 bases and J lost 0, with 8 bases in between. The CDR3 DNA is TGTGCCAGTAGTATAAGAGGGAATAGCAATCAGCCCCAGCATTTT. Translated, it gives CASSIRGNSNQPQHF.

The V and J genes are TRBV27 and TRBJ2-7; 9 nucleotides line up with TRBD2. Germline V gene data show CDR1 as MNHEY and CDR2 as SMNVEV (reference sequence). The CDR3 consists of 13 residues. Trimming removed 6 bases from V and 3 bases from J; junction bases left unmatched: 3. The CDR3, as DNA: TGTGCCAGCAGATATAGCGGGAGCTACGAGCAGTACTTC. The encoded protein is CASRYSGSYEQYF.

J is TRBJ2-2 and V is TRBV18, with D maybe TRBD1 (5 bases). Looked up from germline, CDR1 is KGHSH and CDR2 is LQKENI. V was trimmed by 5 bases and J by 6 bases, leaving 22 bases between them. The length of the CDR3 is 17 residues. The CDR3 loop is CASSKAGLVVLSGELFF. The CDR3 region has the DNA TGTGCCAGCTCAAAGGCAGGGTTGGTGGTCCTTTCCGGGGAGCTGTTTTTT.

The chain is built from TRBV5-4 and TRBJ2-1; TRBD1 might be the D (6 bases). V lost 0 bases to trimming and J lost 4 bases, with 14 bases between them. The CDR3 runs to 16 residues. CDR1 is SGHNT and CDR2 is YYREEE in the germline V gene (reference sequence). CDR3 nucleotide sequence: TGTGCCAGCAGCTTGGGGCAGGGGCGCGAGTACAATGAGCAGTTCTTC. Its translation is CASSLGQGREYNEQFF.

This clone was picked up a small number of times. This rearrangement joins TRBV7-9 to TRBJ1-3; weak D call: TRBD1 (6 bases). Trimming cost V 1 base and J 4 bases, with 14 bases left between them. The length of the CDR3 is 16 residues. Germline values: CDR1 SEHNR, CDR2 FQNEAQ (reference sequence). This CDR3 reads CASSLVGQGSGNTIYF. CDR3 nucleotide sequence: TGTGCCAGCAGCTTAGTCGGCCAGGGGTCCGGAAACACCATATATTTT.